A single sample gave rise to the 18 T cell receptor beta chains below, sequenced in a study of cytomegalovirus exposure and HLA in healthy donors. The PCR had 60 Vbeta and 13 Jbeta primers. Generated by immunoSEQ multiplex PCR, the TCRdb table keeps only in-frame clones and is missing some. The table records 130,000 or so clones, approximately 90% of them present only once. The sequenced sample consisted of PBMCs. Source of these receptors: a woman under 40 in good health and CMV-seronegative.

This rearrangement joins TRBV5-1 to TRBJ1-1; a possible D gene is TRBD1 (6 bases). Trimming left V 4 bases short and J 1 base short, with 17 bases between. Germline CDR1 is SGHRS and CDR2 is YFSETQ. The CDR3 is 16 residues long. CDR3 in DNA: TGCGCCAGCAGCCCGGATCAGGGGTGGTCGAACACTGAAGCTTTCTTT. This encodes CASSPDQGWSNTEAFF.

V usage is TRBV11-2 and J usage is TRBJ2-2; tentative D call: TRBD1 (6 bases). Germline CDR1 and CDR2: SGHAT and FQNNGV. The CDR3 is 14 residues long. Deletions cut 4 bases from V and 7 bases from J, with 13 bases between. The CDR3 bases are TGTGCCAGCAGCTCCCCACAGGGAATCGGGGAGCTGTTTTTT. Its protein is CASSSPQGIGELFF. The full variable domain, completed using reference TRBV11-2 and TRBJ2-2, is EAGVAQSPRYKIIEKRQSVAFWCNPISGHATLYWYQQILGQGPKLLIQFQNNGVVDDSQLPKDRFSAERLKGVDSTLKIQPAKLEDSAVYLCASSSPQGIGELFFGEGSRLTVL.

In nucleotides, the CDR3 is TGTGCCAGCAGCCCTCCGGGACAGATCTATGGCTACACCTTC. Protein product: CASSPPGQIYGYTF. V and J are TRBV5-6 and TRBJ1-2; 7 positions match TRBD1. Germline-derived CDR1 and CDR2 are SGHDT and YYEEEE. With 4 bases clipped from V and 4 bases from J, the junction kept 7 bases outside the gene matches. CDR3 length equals 14 residues.

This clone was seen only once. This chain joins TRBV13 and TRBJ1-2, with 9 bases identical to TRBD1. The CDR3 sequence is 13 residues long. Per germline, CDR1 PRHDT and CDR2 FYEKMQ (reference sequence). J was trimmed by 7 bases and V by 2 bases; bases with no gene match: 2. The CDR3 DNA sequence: TGTGCCAGCAGCTTAAGGACAGGGGCTGGCTACACCTTC. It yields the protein CASSLRTGAGYTF. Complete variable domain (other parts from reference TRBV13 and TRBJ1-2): AAGVIQSPRHLIKEKRETATLKCYPIPRHDTVYWYQQGPGQDPQFLISFYEKMQSDKGSIPDRFSAQQFSDYHSELNMSSLELGDSALYFCASSLRTGAGYTFGSGTRLTVV.

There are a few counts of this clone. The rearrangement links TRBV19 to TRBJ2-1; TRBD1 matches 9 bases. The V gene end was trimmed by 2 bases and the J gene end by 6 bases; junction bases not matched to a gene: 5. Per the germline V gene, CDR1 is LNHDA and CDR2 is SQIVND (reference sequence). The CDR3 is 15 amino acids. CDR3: CASSIMTGGSNEQFF. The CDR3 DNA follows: TGTGCCAGTAGTATAATGACAGGGGGAAGCAATGAGCAGTTCTTC.

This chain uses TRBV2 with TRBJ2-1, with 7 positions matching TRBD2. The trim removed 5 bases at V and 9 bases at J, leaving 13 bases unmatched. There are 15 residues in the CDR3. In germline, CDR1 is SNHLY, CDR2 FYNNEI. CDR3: CASSLLAALGGEQFF. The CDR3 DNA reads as TGTGCCAGCAGTCTCCTAGCGGCACTAGGTGGTGAGCAGTTCTTC.

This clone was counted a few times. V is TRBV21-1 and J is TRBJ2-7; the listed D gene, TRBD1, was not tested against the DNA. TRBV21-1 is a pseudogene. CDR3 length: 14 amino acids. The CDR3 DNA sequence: TGTGCCAGCAGCAAAGGGGCAGGGAAGGAAGAGCAGTACTTC. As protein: CASSKGAGKEEQYF.

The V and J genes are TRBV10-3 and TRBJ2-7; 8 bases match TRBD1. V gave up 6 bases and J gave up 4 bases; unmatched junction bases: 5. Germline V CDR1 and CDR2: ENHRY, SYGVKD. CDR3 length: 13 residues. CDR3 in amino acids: CAISRQGSYEQYF. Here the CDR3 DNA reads TGTGCCATCAGCCGACAGGGGAGTTACGAGCAGTACTTC.

The CDR3 reads CASSPRTSGEETQYF. The CDR3 DNA sequence: TGTGCCAGCAGTCCCAGGACTAGCGGAGAAGAGACCCAGTACTTC. The rearrangement uses TRBV28 and TRBJ2-5, with 10 bases lining up with TRBD2. This CDR3 region has 15 residues. V lost 5 bases and J lost 3; bases outside the gene matches: 6. Germline CDR1 MDHEN, CDR2 SYDVKM.

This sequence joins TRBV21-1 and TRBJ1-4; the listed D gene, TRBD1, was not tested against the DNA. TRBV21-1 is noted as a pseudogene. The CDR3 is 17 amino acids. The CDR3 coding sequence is TGTGCCAGCAGGATACACAGGGGGCTAGGAACTAATGAAAAACTGTTTTTT. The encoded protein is CASRIHRGLGTNEKLFF.

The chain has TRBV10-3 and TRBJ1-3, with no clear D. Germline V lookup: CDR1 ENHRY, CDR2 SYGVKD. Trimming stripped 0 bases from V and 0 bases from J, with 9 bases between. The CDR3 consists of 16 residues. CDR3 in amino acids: CAISESNTPSGNTIYF. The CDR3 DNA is TGTGCCATCAGTGAGTCTAACACACCCTCTGGAAACACCATATATTTT.

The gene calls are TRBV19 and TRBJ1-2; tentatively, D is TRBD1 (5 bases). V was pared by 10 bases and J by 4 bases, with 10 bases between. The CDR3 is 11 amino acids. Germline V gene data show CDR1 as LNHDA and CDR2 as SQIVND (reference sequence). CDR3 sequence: CATGHAYGYTF. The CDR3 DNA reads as TGTGCCACTGGACATGCCTATGGCTACACCTTC.

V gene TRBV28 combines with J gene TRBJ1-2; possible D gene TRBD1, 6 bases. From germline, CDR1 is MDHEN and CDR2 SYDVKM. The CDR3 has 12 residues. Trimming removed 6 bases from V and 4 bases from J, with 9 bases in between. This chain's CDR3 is CASSQQGYGYTF. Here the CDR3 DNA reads TGTGCCAGCAGCCAACAGGGCTATGGCTACACCTTC.

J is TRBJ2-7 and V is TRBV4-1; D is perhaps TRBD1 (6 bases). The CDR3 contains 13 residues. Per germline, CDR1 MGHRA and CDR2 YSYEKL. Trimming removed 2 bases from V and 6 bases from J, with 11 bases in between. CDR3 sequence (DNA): TGCGCCAGCAGCCAAACAGGGTTGGGCGAGCAGTACTTC. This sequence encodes CASSQTGLGEQYF.

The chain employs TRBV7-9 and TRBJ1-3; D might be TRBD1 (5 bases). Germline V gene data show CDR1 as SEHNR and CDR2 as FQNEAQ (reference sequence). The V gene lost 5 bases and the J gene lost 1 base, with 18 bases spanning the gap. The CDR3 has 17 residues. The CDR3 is CASSTIRGSRSGNTIYF. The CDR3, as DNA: TGTGCCAGCAGCACCATAAGGGGTTCTAGGTCTGGAAACACCATATATTTT.

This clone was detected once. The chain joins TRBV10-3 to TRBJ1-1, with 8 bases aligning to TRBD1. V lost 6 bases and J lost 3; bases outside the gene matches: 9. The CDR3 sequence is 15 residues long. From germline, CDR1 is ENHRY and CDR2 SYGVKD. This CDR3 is CAISPRQGADTEAFF. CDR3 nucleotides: TGTGCCATCAGCCCCCGGCAGGGGGCGGACACTGAAGCTTTCTTT.

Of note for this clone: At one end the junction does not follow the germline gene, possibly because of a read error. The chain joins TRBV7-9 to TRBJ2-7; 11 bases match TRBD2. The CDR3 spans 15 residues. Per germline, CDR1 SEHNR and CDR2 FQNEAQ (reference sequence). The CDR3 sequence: CSSSTLAGGEYEQYF. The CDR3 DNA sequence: TGTTCCAGCAGCACTCTAGCGGGAGGAGAATACGAGCAGTACTTC.

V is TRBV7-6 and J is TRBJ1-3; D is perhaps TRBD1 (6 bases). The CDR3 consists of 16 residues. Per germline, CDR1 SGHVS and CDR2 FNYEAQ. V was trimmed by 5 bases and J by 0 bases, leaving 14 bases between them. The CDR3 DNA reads TGTGCCAGCAGCGCCTTACAGGGCCTCTCTGGAAACACCATATATTTT. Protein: CASSALQGLSGNTIYF.